The 26 T cell receptor beta chains presented below share a single source sample, sequenced in a study of blood T cell repertoires in COVID-19. Produced via immunoSEQ multiplex PCR; TCRdb's table is partial and in-frame only. The data show 310,000 or so clones, with roughly 90% seen just once and 5% to 7% held by the top ten. The sequencing input was peripheral blood. The origin of the receptors is a man aged 18 to 29 who had recovered from COVID-19.

The chain uses TRBV7-9 and TRBJ2-1; possibly TRBD1 for D (5 bases). In germline, CDR1 is SEHNR, CDR2 FQNEAQ (reference sequence). The CDR3 length is 12 residues. V lost 6 bases, J lost 8 bases, and 11 bases lay in between. The CDR3 nucleotides are TGTGCCAGCAGTTCTCAGGGCGATGAGCAGTTCTTC. This sequence encodes CASSSQGDEQFF.

This rearrangement joins TRBV7-9 to TRBJ1-5; no clear D gene. Germline lookup yields CDR1 SEHNR and CDR2 FQNEAQ (reference sequence). The CDR3 contains 14 residues. V gave up 3 bases and J gave up 3 bases, with 9 bases separating them. CDR3 coding DNA: TGTGCCAGCAGCTTGGAGGGCCACAATCAGCCCCAGCATTTT. This gives the protein CASSLEGHNQPQHF.

This clone was detected once. J is TRBJ2-4 and V is TRBV5-4, with 12 bases matching TRBD2. CDR1 and CDR2 from the germline V gene are SGHNT and YYREEE (reference sequence). The V segment lost 5 bases and the J segment 7 bases; nucleotides outside the gene matches: 4. The CDR3 totals 14 residues. As DNA, the CDR3 is TGTGCCAGCAGAGATGGGACTAGCGGGAACATTCAGTACTTC. Its protein is CASRDGTSGNIQYF.

The J gene is TRBJ2-7, the V gene TRBV4-3; D might be TRBD2 (6 bases). The length of the CDR3 is 15 residues. The V end lost 0 bases, the J end lost 4 bases, and 13 bases lay between the germline ends. Germline CDR1 is LGHNA and CDR2 is YSLEER. This CDR3 reads CASSQERSGRYEQYF. The CDR3 DNA sequence: TGCGCCAGCAGCCAAGAAAGGTCAGGGAGGTACGAGCAGTACTTC.

The chain joins TRBV9 to TRBJ1-1; D might be TRBD1 (5 bases). V was trimmed by 4 bases and J by 3 bases, leaving 16 bases between them. Germline CDR1 reads SGDLS; CDR2 reads YYNGEE. The CDR3 totals 15 residues. CDR3 region: CASSPLGGEDTEAFF. The CDR3 DNA sequence: TGTGCCAGCAGCCCCTTGGGGGGAGAGGACACTGAAGCTTTCTTT.

CDR3 sequence reads: CASSLQGSRNTEAFF. CDR3 in DNA: TGTGCCAGCAGCTTACAGGGGAGTAGGAACACTGAAGCTTTCTTT. This chain links TRBV5-8 with TRBJ1-1; 7 nucleotides agree with TRBD1. With V trimmed by 2 bases and J by 1 base, 5 bases remained unmatched. Per the germline V gene, CDR1 is SGHTS and CDR2 is YDEGEE. There are 15 residues in the CDR3.

The table lists this clone with a count of one. The chain carries TRBV12-3 or TRBV12-4 and TRBJ2-3; D uncertain. The CDR3 totals 11 residues. Between the trimmed V and J ends, which lost 6 bases and 7 bases, there was a span of 8 bases. The CDR3 reads CASSPLNTQYF. CDR3 in DNA: TGTGCCAGCAGCCCTCTTAATACGCAGTATTTT.

The J gene is TRBJ1-2, the V gene TRBV5-1; a weak D match, TRBD1 (5 bases). The CDR3 is 14 amino acids. Trimming took off 4 bases at V and 0 bases at J, with 10 bases between the two ends. From germline, CDR1 is SGHRS and CDR2 YFSETQ. CDR3 sequence reads: CASSQDRTNYGYTF. The CDR3 region has the DNA TGCGCCAGCAGCCAAGACAGAACTAACTATGGCTACACCTTC.

V and J are TRBV10-3 and TRBJ2-6, with TRBD2 as a possible D gene (5 bases). The germline gives CDR1 ENHRY, CDR2 SYGVKD. The CDR3 is 16 amino acids. V lost 0 bases to trimming and J lost 0 bases, with 6 bases between them. The CDR3 DNA reads TGTGCCATCAGTGAGTCGGAGGTCTCTGGGGCCAACGTCCTGACTTTC. Residues: CAISESEVSGANVLTF.

This chain uses TRBV19 with TRBJ1-2, with unresolved D. Germline CDR1 and CDR2: LNHDA and SQIVND (reference sequence). Trimming left V 1 base short and J 3 bases short, with 6 bases between. This CDR3 region has 13 residues. CDR3: CASSIARDYGYTF. In DNA, the CDR3 is TGTGCCAGTAGTATAGCACGGGACTATGGCTACACCTTC.

This clone was observed once. This rearrangement joins TRBV10-3 to TRBJ2-3; 10 nucleotides match TRBD2. V shed 3 bases, J shed 6 bases, and the junction held 15 bases outside the gene matches. CDR3 length: 18 residues. The germline CDR1 and CDR2 sequences are ENHRY and SYGVKD. CDR3 in DNA: TGTGCCATCAGTGACGGGTTAGCTAGCGGGGGCCCCTTCGATACGCAGTATTTT. Translated: CAISDGLASGGPFDTQYF.

The CDR3 nucleotides are TGTGCCAGCAGCCCCAACTCATTCACCGGGGAGCTGTTTTTT. This encodes CASSPNSFTGELFF. V usage is TRBV3-1 (or the pseudogene TRBV3-2) and J usage is TRBJ2-2; D gene ambiguous. V dropped 4 bases and J dropped 4 bases, with 10 bases sitting between them. The CDR3 consists of 14 residues. CDR1 LGHDT and CDR2 YNNKEL come from the germline V gene (reference sequence).

The chain links TRBV30 to TRBJ1-2; no reliable D call. The CDR3 is 15 amino acids. Germline V gene sequence: CDR1 GTSNPN, CDR2 SVGIG (reference sequence). Trimming stripped 4 bases from V and 0 bases from J, with 15 bases between. DNA for the CDR3: TGTGCCTGGATATTCGGCGGACTAGCTAACTATGGCTACACCTTC. As protein: CAWIFGGLANYGYTF.

The rearrangement links TRBV6-5 to TRBJ2-3, with 11 bases lining up with TRBD2. The CDR3 loop spans 15 amino acids. The trim removed 6 bases at V and 2 bases at J, leaving 4 bases unmatched. Germline-derived CDR1 and CDR2 are MNHEY and SVGAGI. The CDR3 here is CASRVAGGYTDTQYF. The CDR3 DNA follows: TGTGCCAGCAGGGTAGCGGGGGGGTACACAGATACGCAGTATTTT.

The genes are TRBV27 and TRBJ1-2; D ambiguous. Germline V gene sequence: CDR1 MNHEY, CDR2 SMNVEV (reference sequence). V was shortened by 4 bases and J by 3 bases, with 15 bases between the two germline ends. This CDR3 has 15 residues. The CDR3 sequence: CASSSLREAYYGYTF. The CDR3 bases are TGTGCCAGCAGTTCCCTGAGGGAGGCTTACTATGGCTACACCTTC.

This chain connects TRBV9 to TRBJ2-1; 11 bases match TRBD2. V was clipped by 2 bases and J by 5 bases; unmatched bases: 3. This CDR3 is 15 amino acids long. Germline V lookup: CDR1 SGDLS, CDR2 YYNGEE. The CDR3 nucleotides are TGTGCCAGCAGCGTCAGACTAGCGGGGCACAATGAGCAGTTCTTC. Translation gives CASSVRLAGHNEQFF. Combining the CDR3 with reference TRBV9 and TRBJ2-1 gives the whole variable domain DSGVTQTPKHLITATGQRVTLRCSPRSGDLSVYWYQQSLDQGLQFLIQYYNGEERAKGNILERFSAQQFPDLHSELNLSSLELGDSALYFCASSVRLAGHNEQFFGPGTRLTVL.

This clone was recorded once. CDR3 loop: CASSVRIRGLEAFF. CDR3 bases: TGTGCCAGCAGTGTCCGAATCAGGGGGCTAGAAGCTTTCTTT. This chain uses TRBV28 with TRBJ1-1, with 8 bases that match TRBD1. Germline assignment: CDR1 MDHEN and CDR2 SYDVKM. This CDR3 has 14 residues. Losses at the gene ends were 5 bases for V and 8 bases for J; bases not matched to a gene: 10.

V and J are TRBV27 and TRBJ1-5, with 7 positions matching TRBD1. The CDR3 is 16 amino acids. V lost 2 bases, J lost 4 bases, and 8 bases stayed unmatched. From germline, CDR1 is MNHEY and CDR2 SMNVEV (reference sequence). The CDR3 reads CASSLGPGGGNQPQHF. CDR3 sequence (DNA): TGTGCCAGCAGTTTAGGCCCAGGGGGTGGTAATCAGCCCCAGCATTTT.

The V gene is TRBV19, the J gene TRBJ1-5; tentatively, D is TRBD1 (5 bases). CDR1 is LNHDA, CDR2 SQIVND, per germline (reference sequence). Between the trimmed V and J ends, which lost 6 bases and 2 bases, there was a span of 14 bases. The CDR3 is 15 residues long. The CDR3 loop reads CASRTTGVGNQPQHF. The CDR3, as DNA: TGTGCCAGTAGAACGACGGGGGTGGGCAATCAGCCCCAGCATTTT.

V is TRBV3-1 (or the pseudogene TRBV3-2) and J is TRBJ1-2, with D tentatively TRBD1 (5 bases). This CDR3 region has 14 residues. Germline values: CDR1 LGHDT, CDR2 YNNKEL (reference sequence). The germline V and J ends were trimmed by 0 bases and 7 bases, with 12 bases remaining between them. The CDR3 DNA follows: TGTGCCAGCAGCCAAGATCAGGGAATGCGTGGCTACACCTTC. This encodes CASSQDQGMRGYTF.

V gene TRBV19 combines with J gene TRBJ2-1, with 8 bases fitting TRBD2. The CDR3 spans 17 residues. The ends lost 1 base at V and 1 base at J; junction bases unmatched: 6. Germline-derived CDR1 and CDR2 are LNHDA and SQIVND (reference sequence). The CDR3 DNA is TGTGCCAGTAGTATAGCGGGAGGGGTACTATCCTACAATGAGCAGTTCTTC. It translates to CASSIAGGVLSYNEQFF. The full variable domain, completed using reference TRBV19 and TRBJ2-1, is DGGITQSPKYLFRKEGQNVTLSCEQNLNHDAMYWYRQDPGQGLRLIYYSQIVNDFQKGDIAEGYSVSREKKESFPLTVTSAQKNPTAFYLCASSIAGGVLSYNEQFFGPGTRLTVL.

The J gene is TRBJ2-7, the V gene TRBV9; 12 bases agree with TRBD1. The trim removed 0 bases at V and 7 bases at J, leaving 5 bases unmatched. This CDR3 is built from 15 residues. Germline lookup yields CDR1 SGDLS and CDR2 YYNGEE. The CDR3: CASSVEGTGGSEQYF. Written as DNA, the CDR3 is TGTGCCAGCAGCGTAGAAGGGACAGGGGGCTCGGAGCAGTACTTC.

The chain uses TRBV12-3 or TRBV12-4 and TRBJ1-1; D is unclear. This CDR3 comprises 11 residues. Deletions cut 4 bases from V and 10 bases from J, with 10 bases between. CDR3 coding DNA: TGTGCCAGCAGTTCGTCGCGGAGAGCTTTCTTT. Residues: CASSSSRRAFF.

V usage is TRBV19 and J usage is TRBJ2-3; 13 nucleotides agree with TRBD2. V lost 5 bases and J lost 1; bases outside the gene matches: 6. From germline, CDR1 is LNHDA and CDR2 SQIVND (reference sequence). The CDR3 loop spans 17 amino acids. The CDR3: CASSPGLAGLRTDTQYF. The DNA of the CDR3 is TGTGCCAGTAGTCCGGGACTAGCGGGGCTCCGCACAGATACGCAGTATTTT.

The chain couples TRBV7-2 to TRBJ2-1, with 14 positions matching TRBD2. Germline assignment: CDR1 SGHTA and CDR2 FQGNSA. The CDR3 extends over 18 amino acids. With 5 bases clipped from V and 1 base from J, the junction kept 7 bases outside the gene matches. CDR3 in DNA: TGTGCCAGCAGCCCCTCGGGACTAGCGGGGGCTTCCTACAATGAGCAGTTCTTC. Amino acid sequence: CASSPSGLAGASYNEQFF.

The chain couples TRBV5-1 to TRBJ2-1; 7 nucleotides match TRBD1. The V and J ends lost 4 bases and 5 bases, in that order; junction bases with no gene match: 12. CDR1 is SGHRS, CDR2 YFSETQ, per germline. The CDR3 runs to 16 residues. CDR3 nucleotides: TGCGCCAGCAGCCCTGATGGGGACAGCTCGAACAATGAGCAGTTCTTC. This codes for CASSPDGDSSNNEQFF. Variable domain in full (rest from reference TRBV5-1 and TRBJ2-1): KAGVTQTPRYLIKTRGQQVTLSCSPISGHRSVSWYQQTPGQGLQFLFEYFSETQRNKGNFPGRFSGRQFSNSRSEMNVSTLELGDSALYLCASSPDGDSSNNEQFFGPGTRLTVL.